This T cell receptor (beta chain) was found in a study of blood T cell repertoires in COVID-19 (dated by TCRdb to the early 2020s). Study-wide context: Samples from collaborators originated in the United States, Italy and Spain and spanned both the acute and convalescent phases of COVID-19. The material from the prospective study consisted of cDNA or gDNA derived from T cells, B-cell-depleted T cells, or PBMCs. The dataset comprised deeply sampled blood TCRbeta repertoires from subjects exposed to, actively infected with, or recovered from COVID-19. The repertoires were released in a freely available public database meant as a resource for research on the immune response to SARS-CoV-2. Samples came from the ongoing ImmuneRACE study (first 160 participants) plus 1,254 subjects from 6 global collaborators. Sample metadata almost always included a de-identified subject ID, COVID-19 status, age in years and sex. Where available, HLA class I and class II types were obtained from metadata supplied by the sample provider rather than from assay-based typing.

On this clone: The antigen it recognizes is unknown. The sample holds no much larger clone one base away, and base qualities are not on file.

TCRbeta CDR3 regions were amplified from genomic DNA using the immunoSEQ Assay, a bias-controlled multiplex PCR. In the authors' own workflow: Within the assay, amplification of reference gene primers was used to estimate how many nucleated cells each sample contained. Sequence reads were collapsed and filtered to measure the absolute abundance of every unique TCRbeta CDR3 rearrangement. For each sample, productive Simpson clonality was calculated as the square root of Simpson's diversity index over productive rearrangements. Here the immuneACCESS table is served through TCRdb, limited to in-frame sequences with V and J called. Missing clones are a known gap in these copies; in checked studies unresolved V genes cover under half, and the rest lacks a known reason. V and J calls and clone size are those listed in that table; D and trimming were worked out from the DNA. This sample gives some 380,000 clones in total; approximately 86% of them show up just once. Around 1.9% of the sample is held by the ten biggest clonotypes.

Overall results and qualifications from the work: Clinical and demographic metadata were provided uncurated, with the amount varying by source and participant.

From the germline V gene, CDR1 is SGHDT and CDR2 is YYEEEE. V ends up 4 bases short and J 3 bases short, with an unmatched junction base count of 10. Inclusive of the bounding cysteine and phenylalanine, the CDR3 is 15 residues long. CDR3 DNA is the only sequence kept; it has 45 bases, read in frame from the first base. Participants in the prospective study were enrolled through a virtual design, were aged about 18 to 90 years, and lived in roughly 26 United States geographic areas. In the prospective study, participants were assigned to cohorts based on the clinical history participants reported in a screening survey and a study questionnaire. Mobile phlebotomists in the prospective study collected whole blood, serum and a nasopharyngeal or oropharyngeal swab from every participant. Additional blood draws and questionnaires over an approximately 2-month period could optionally be provided by prospective study participants. Before DNA extraction, prospective study blood samples were shipped either frozen or at room temperature.

This receptor was identified in a woman between 35 and 50 years old with acute COVID-19. The specimen was PBMCs or T cells enriched from blood (not recorded which). The sequence links TRBV5-6 to TRBJ2-7, with 7 bases in between that match TRBD2. Read as DNA, the sequence is TGTGCCAGCAGCCGGGGCGGGGGACTGATCTACGAGCAGTACTTC. This sequence encodes CASSRGGGLIYEQYF.